A selection of T cell receptor beta chains follows, all from one sample in a study of blood T cell repertoires in COVID-19. Generated by immunoSEQ multiplex PCR, the TCRdb table keeps only in-frame clones and is missing some. The sample includes about 59,000 clones, 60% to 80% seen only once; the top ten take around an eighth. The sample taken for sequencing was peripheral blood. The receptors were gathered from an older man with acute or convalescent COVID-19. The CDR3 runs from the conserved cysteine through the conserved F or W. The D gene is left open where the match is weak. Rows may omit the clone size; those that give it use once, few, many or a size class.

D gene | J gene | V gene | clone size | CDR3 length | CDR3 DNA | CDR3 protein
- | TRBJ1-1 | TRBV7-2 | - | 14 | TGTGCCAGCAGCCAACAGGGCGGGGGGGCTGAAGCTTTCTTT | CASSQQGGGAEAFF
TRBD2 | TRBJ2-5 | TRBV3-1/TRBV3-2 | - | 15 | TGTGCCAGCAGCCGCCAACTAGCGGGAGCGGGGACCCAGTACTTC | CASSRQLAGAGTQYF
TRBD2 | TRBJ2-7 | TRBV5-1 | - | 15 | TGCGCCAGCAGCTTGACTAGCGGGGCCCGCTTTGAGCAGTACTTC | CASSLTSGARFEQYF
TRBD2 | TRBJ2-1 | TRBV5-1 | few | 15 | TGCGCCAGCAGCTTGAACGGGGGGAACTACAATGAGCAGTTCTTC | CASSLNGGNYNEQFF
- | TRBJ1-1 | TRBV5-8 | - | 15 | TGTGCCAGCAGCTTGGCGGCGGCTATGAACACTGAAGCTTTCTTT | CASSLAAAMNTEAFF
TRBD2 | TRBJ2-1 | TRBV4-2 | - | 16 | TGTGCCAGCAGCCAAGTGTTAACTAGCGGGAAAAATGAGCAGTTCTTC | CASSQVLTSGKNEQFF
- | TRBJ2-1 | TRBV4-1 | - | 18 | TGCGCCAGCAGCCAAGATCCGGGTGCCGTCACCCCATACAATGAGCAGTTCTTC | CASSQDPGAVTPYNEQFF
- | TRBJ2-3 | TRBV3-1/TRBV3-2 | - | 16 | TGTGCCAGCAGCCCCTCGATAGGAGCGATCACAGATACGCAGTATTTT | CASSPSIGAITDTQYF
TRBD2 | TRBJ2-3 | TRBV3-1/TRBV3-2 | once | 17 | TGTGCCAGCAGCCAAGATGGAGTAGCGGGAGCCACAGATACGCAGTATTTT | CASSQDGVAGATDTQYF
- | TRBJ1-2 | TRBV20-1 | - | 11 | TGCAGTGCTAGTGCAGGCTATGGCTACACCTTC | CSASAGYGYTF
- | TRBJ2-3 | TRBV3-1/TRBV3-2 | - | 17 | TGTGCCAGCAGCCAATTCGCTTCACTAGCCGGGGCAGATACGCAGTATTTT | CASSQFASLAGADTQYF
TRBD1 | TRBJ1-5 | TRBV3-1/TRBV3-2 | - | 14 | TGTGCCAGCAGCCAGACAGGGGGTAGTCAGCCCCAGCATTTT | CASSQTGGSQPQHF
TRBD1 | TRBJ1-2 | TRBV24-1 | - | 15 | TGTGCCACCAGTGACCGGACAGGGACATACTATGGCTACACCTTC | CATSDRTGTYYGYTF
- | TRBJ1-1 | TRBV28 | - | 12 | TGTGCCAGCAGCCCTCTTATTTCTGAAGCTTTCTTT | CASSPLISEAFF
- | TRBJ2-1 | TRBV6-1 | - | 16 | TGTGCCAGCAGTGAGCGGAGCGCCGCCTTCTACAATGAGCAGTTCTTC | CASSERSAAFYNEQFF
TRBD2 | TRBJ2-5 | TRBV3-1/TRBV3-2 | - | 14 | TGTGCCAGCAGCTCGCGGGGGGGCCGGGAGACCCAGTACTTC | CASSSRGGRETQYF
- | TRBJ2-1 | TRBV15 | - | 15 | TGTGCCACCAGGAACGGGGGAGGCTCCTACAATGAGCAGTTCTTC | CATRNGGGSYNEQFF
TRBD1 | TRBJ1-2 | TRBV7-2 | few | 14 | TGTGCCAGCAGCTCGGACAGGGCTAACTATGGCTACACCTTC | CASSSDRANYGYTF
TRBD1 | TRBJ2-5 | TRBV6-5 | few | 15 | TGTGCCAGCAGTTACGGGACAGGAGTCCAAGAGACCCAGTACTTC | CASSYGTGVQETQYF
TRBD2 | TRBJ2-3 | TRBV5-1 | few | 16 | TGCGCCAGCAGCTTGGATAGCGGGGGGGCCGGGGATACGCAGTATTTT | CASSLDSGGAGDTQYF
- | TRBJ1-5 | TRBV4-1 | few | 17 | TGCGCCAGCAGCCAAGATGAGGGGGGGGCGGGCAATCAGCCCCAGCATTTT | CASSQDEGGAGNQPQHF
TRBD1 | TRBJ2-7 | TRBV7-9 | - | 13 | TGTGCCAGCAGCCGACAGGGGCTCTATGGGCAGTACTTC | CASSRQGLYGQYF
TRBD1 | TRBJ2-6 | TRBV18 | - | 21 | TGTGCCAGCTCAACGACTGGACAGGGCCTTGGCCCCTACTCTGGGGCCAACGTCCTGACTTTC | CASSTTGQGLGPYSGANVLTF
TRBD1 | TRBJ2-2 | TRBV28 | - | 15 | TGTGCCAGCAGCGGACAGGGGGCAGGTTCCGGGGAGCTGTTTTTT | CASSGQGAGSGELFF
TRBD1 | TRBJ2-7 | TRBV6-1 | - | 16 | TGTGCCAGCAGTGTCATACCCGGGACAGGGGGCTACGAGCAGTACTTC | CASSVIPGTGGYEQYF
TRBD1 | TRBJ2-7 | TRBV10-2 | once | 13 | TGCGCCAGCACGGCAGGGGGTGTGGGCGAGCAGTACTTC | CASTAGGVGEQYF
- | TRBJ1-2 | TRBV29-1 | - | 13 | TGCAGCGTTTCCCTACAGGGTAAGGATGGCTACACCTTC | CSVSLQGKDGYTF
- | TRBJ1-3 | TRBV3-1/TRBV3-2 | - | 16 | TGTGCCAGCAGCCAAGATGCGCGGCCTTTGGGAAACACCATATATTTT | CASSQDARPLGNTIYF
TRBD2 | TRBJ2-5 | TRBV4-2 | few | 15 | TGTGCCAGCAGCCTCCAAGCGGGAGCGGAAGAGACCCAGTACTTC | CASSLQAGAEETQYF